These 13 T cell receptor beta chains were sequenced from one sample in a study of shared clonotypes between healthy human individuals. The assay was immunoSEQ multiplex PCR, and TCRdb's table has in-frame clones only and misses some. The sample shows approximately 2.1 million clones, 90% to 95% of them seen only once. The sequencing input was naive CD4+ T cells from PBMCs. The subset here: CD45RA+ positively selected. The origin of the receptors is a man aged 18-30 years in good health. Some clones in this sample may be carry-over from other donors' samples.

The chain recombines TRBV5-6 with TRBJ2-7; 11 bases align to TRBD1. CDR3 length: 15 amino acids. Trimming cost V 4 bases and J 3 bases; bases outside gene matches: 6. From germline, CDR1 is SGHDT and CDR2 YYEEEE. The CDR3 loop is CASSLAGQGVYEQYF. CDR3 DNA: TGTGCCAGCAGCCTGGCGGGACAGGGGGTCTACGAGCAGTACTTC.

CDR3 loop: CASSPGSGSYGYTF. The CDR3, as DNA: TGTGCCAGCAGCCCGGGAAGTGGAAGCTATGGCTACACCTTC. The V gene is TRBV28, the J gene TRBJ1-2; no reliable D call. This CDR3 has 14 residues. Germline-derived CDR1 and CDR2 are MDHEN and SYDVKM. Deletions cut 6 bases from V and 4 bases from J, with 15 bases between.

This clone was seen a single time. Other DNA sequences in this sample translate to the same CDR3. CDR3 sequence reads: CASSLAQNTGELFF. CDR3 in DNA: TGCGCCAGCAGCTTGGCACAAAACACCGGGGAGCTGTTTTTT. The chain uses TRBV5-1 and TRBJ2-2; D is unresolved. The CDR3 runs 14 residues. V was pared by 0 bases and J by 2 bases, with 5 bases between. Germline loops: CDR1 SGHRS, CDR2 YFSETQ.

This chain links TRBV18 with TRBJ1-1; no definite D call. Trimming cost V 3 bases and J 0 bases, with 14 bases left between them. The CDR3 spans 16 residues. Germline assignment: CDR1 KGHSH and CDR2 LQKENI. The CDR3 DNA sequence: TGTGCCAGCTCACCTGGCGAGGCACGAATGAACACTGAAGCTTTCTTT. It yields the protein CASSPGEARMNTEAFF.

The genes are TRBV7-2 and TRBJ2-5; D is uncertain. Germline assignment: CDR1 SGHTA and CDR2 FQGNSA. Trimming pared 5 bases from V and 3 bases from J, leaving 16 bases between. CDR3 length equals 15 residues. This CDR3 reads CASSPRTSREETQYF. The CDR3 DNA follows: TGTGCCAGCAGCCCTCGGACGAGCCGGGAAGAGACCCAGTACTTC.

This clone was recorded once. The rearrangement uses TRBV5-1 and TRBJ2-7; a possible D gene is TRBD2 (5 bases). V lost 5 bases to trimming and J lost 1 base, with 13 bases between them. Looked up from germline, CDR1 is SGHRS and CDR2 is YFSETQ. This CDR3 is built from 14 residues. The chain's CDR3 is CASRGSGPSYEQYF. For the CDR3, the DNA is TGCGCCAGCAGAGGGAGCGGTCCTTCCTACGAGCAGTACTTC.

The count of this clone is one. This specimen includes other DNA sequences encoding the same CDR3. The V call is TRBV9, the J call TRBJ2-1; 8 positions match TRBD2. The trim removed 2 bases at V and 4 bases at J, leaving 5 bases unmatched. The germline V gene encodes CDR1 SGDLS and CDR2 YYNGEE. This CDR3 has 15 residues. In DNA, the CDR3 is TGTGCCAGCAGCGTTCGACTAGCGCCGTACAATGAGCAGTTCTTC. This codes for CASSVRLAPYNEQFF.

The CDR3 loop reads CASSDRPTAGEQFF. As DNA, the CDR3 is TGTGCCAGCAGTGACCGTCCTACCGCTGGTGAGCAGTTCTTC. This sequence joins TRBV2 and TRBJ2-1, with unresolved D. The CDR3 has 14 amino acids. Looked up from germline, CDR1 is SNHLY and CDR2 is FYNNEI. Deletions cut 3 bases from V and 9 bases from J, with 15 bases between. Supplemented by reference TRBV2 and TRBJ2-1, the full variable domain reads EPEVTQTPSHQVTQMGQEVILRCVPISNHLYFYWYRQILGQKVEFLVSFYNNEISEKSEIFDDQFSVERPDGSNFTLKIRSTKLEDSAMYFCASSDRPTAGEQFFGPGTRLTVL.

The chain uses TRBV10-1 and TRBJ2-2, with D perhaps matching TRBD2 (5 bases). This CDR3 is 16 amino acids long. Germline V gives CDR1 WNHNN, CDR2 SYGVQD (reference sequence). Trimming shortened V by 0 bases and J by 7 bases, and 15 bases separated the two germline ends. The CDR3 here is CASSESEGLKSGELFF. The CDR3 nucleotides read TGCGCCAGCAGTGAGTCCGAGGGCCTTAAAAGCGGGGAGCTGTTTTTT.

Worth noting for this clone: The sample holds other DNA sequences that translate to the same CDR3. V and J are TRBV18 and TRBJ2-5, with D tentatively TRBD1 or TRBD2 (5 bases each). Trimming took off 3 bases at V and 1 base at J, with 12 bases between the two ends. There are 15 residues in the CDR3. From germline, CDR1 is KGHSH and CDR2 LQKENI. This CDR3 is CASSPRTGGQETQYF. The CDR3 DNA reads TGTGCCAGCTCACCCCGGACTGGGGGCCAAGAGACCCAGTACTTC.

This chain joins TRBV18 and TRBJ1-2; 11 bases map to TRBD1. With 3 bases clipped from V and 3 bases from J, the junction kept 3 bases outside the gene matches. Germline V gene sequence: CDR1 KGHSH, CDR2 LQKENI. This CDR3 spans 15 amino acids. The CDR3 sequence: CASSPRGQGDYGYTF. DNA for the CDR3: TGTGCCAGCTCACCGAGGGGACAGGGGGACTATGGCTACACCTTC.

The genes are TRBV6-5 and TRBJ2-1; no definite D call. Germline V gives CDR1 MNHEY, CDR2 SVGAGI. The germline V and J ends were trimmed by 7 bases and 8 bases, with 18 bases remaining between them. The CDR3 loop spans 14 amino acids. The CDR3 here is CASTLTLGRYEQFF. The DNA of the CDR3 is TGTGCCAGCACCCTTACTCTGGGCCGTTATGAGCAGTTCTTC.

The rearrangement links TRBV28 to TRBJ1-5, with 7 bases lining up with TRBD1. CDR3 length: 15 amino acids. The V and J ends lost 9 bases and 5 bases, in that order; junction bases with no gene match: 13. Germline V CDR1 and CDR2: MDHEN, SYDVKM. Here the CDR3 reads CASIPQEGAYQPQHF. The CDR3 DNA reads TGTGCCAGTATCCCCCAAGAGGGGGCCTATCAGCCCCAGCATTTT.